These T cell receptor beta chains were read from a single sample in a study of regulatory T cells in long-lasting Graves disease. TCRdb re-called the multiplex PCR reads with MiXCR, one entry per CDR3 protein. Found here are 510,000 or so distinct CDR3 sequences, about 11% of them singletons; the top ten hold more than 8%. The same specimen was also included in a second study, on T cells in Graves' hyperthyroidism and ophthalmopathy.

Sequencing was performed on peripheral blood mononuclear cells (PBMCs), taken at new diagnosis, from a patient treated with antithyroid drugs. These receptors were taken from a woman in her 30s with Graves disease. Both conserved end residues are part of each CDR3. D genes are given only for firm matches. A clone size is listed for some rows: how often the clone was seen (once, few, many), or a class if it is expanded.

size	V	J	D	CDR3	DNA
many	TRBV13	TRBJ2-3	NA	CASSSQLDTQYF	TGTGCCAGCAGCTCCCAATTAGATACGCAGTATTTT
NA	TRBV11-3	TRBJ2-3	TRBD2	CASSLSAWSGRDGSTDTQYF	TGTGCCAGCAGCTTATCCGCGTGGAGCGGGAGAGACGGTAGCACAGATACGCAGTATTTT
many	TRBV7-2	TRBJ1-2	NA	CASSLNGAYTF	TGTGCCAGCAGCTTAAATGGGGCCTACACCTTC
NA	TRBV6-2/TRBV6-3	TRBJ2-3	TRBD2	CASSFPQSGTWATDTQYF	TGTGCCAGCAGTTTCCCTCAAAGCGGGACTTGGGCCACAGATACGCAGTATTTT
NA	TRBV7-2	TRBJ1-1	NA	CASSSSMGMNTEAFF	TGTGCCAGCAGCTCTTCAATGGGGATGAACACTGAAGCTTTCTTT
many	TRBV12-3/TRBV12-4	TRBJ1-1	TRBD1	CASTREVEGSPDRVKTEAFF	TGTGCCAGCACCCGGGAAGTGGAGGGCTCCCCCGACAGGGTAAAAACTGAAGCTTTCTTT
many	TRBV28	TRBJ2-6	TRBD1	CATSTGAGANVLTF	TGTGCCACCTCGACAGGGGCCGGGGCCAACGTCCTGACTTTC
once	TRBV3-1	TRBJ2-7	TRBD2	CASGRAYEQYF	TGTGCCAGCGGGAGGGCCTACGAGCAGTACTTC
many	TRBV2	TRBJ2-7	NA	CARSRVQGDSSGEQYF	TGTGCCAGGTCACGGGTTCAGGGGGACTCGTCGGGCGAGCAGTACTTC
NA	TRBV7-2	TRBJ2-1	TRBD2	CASSFSGLAGGLGNEQFF	TGTGCCAGCAGCTTTTCGGGACTAGCGGGAGGGTTGGGCAATGAGCAGTTCTTC
many	TRBV5-5	TRBJ1-5	NA	CASSVDDRFLPQHF	TGTGCCAGCAGCGTCGACGACAGGTTCCTGCCCCAGCATTTT
few	TRBV27	TRBJ1-3	NA	CASSLSSGTPNTIYF	TGTGCCAGCAGTTTATCAAGCGGCACCCCGAACACCATATATTTT
many	TRBV20-1	TRBJ2-2	NA	CSASGGHGQELFF	TGCAGTGCTAGCGGGGGGCACGGGCAGGAGCTGTTTTTT
many	TRBV20-1	TRBJ2-5	NA	CSARPRYRGRPAQETQYF	TGCAGTGCTAGACCCAGATATCGGGGGAGGCCCGCGCAAGAGACCCAGTACTTC
many	TRBV6-1	TRBJ1-2	NA	CASSHGAANYGYTF	TGTGCCAGCAGTCACGGGGCAGCTAACTATGGCTACACCTTC
many	TRBV2	TRBJ2-1	NA	CASRKYRRDEQFF	TGTGCCAGCAGGAAATACAGGCGCGATGAGCAGTTCTTC
many	TRBV11-2	TRBJ2-7	TRBD1	CASSLEGQLGYEQYF	TGTGCCAGCAGCTTAGAGGGACAGTTGGGCTACGAGCAGTACTTC
NA	TRBV12-3/TRBV12-4	TRBJ2-7	NA	CASSLGSKVGSGSYEQYF	TGTGCCAGCAGTCTCGGAAGTAAGGTCGGCAGTGGCTCCTACGAGCAGTACTTC
many	TRBV28	TRBJ1-5	NA	CASSLYRAGPNQPQHF	TGTGCCAGCAGTTTATACCGGGCAGGGCCCAATCAGCCCCAGCATTTT
many	TRBV24-1	TRBJ2-1	TRBD2	CATSDFTSGRSNEQFF	TGTGCCACCAGTGATTTTACCAGCGGGAGATCGAATGAGCAGTTCTTC
many	TRBV10-3	TRBJ2-3	NA	CAISDTTDTQYF	TGTGCCATCAGTGATACCACAGATACGCAGTATTTT
many	TRBV11-3	TRBJ1-1	NA	CASSSLLGAGNTEAFF	TGTGCCAGCAGCTCGTTATTGGGGGCCGGGAACACTGAAGCTTTCTTT
many	TRBV10-3	TRBJ2-5	TRBD2	CAISQGTSGRETQYF	TGTGCCATCAGCCAAGGGACTAGCGGGAGAGAGACCCAGTACTTC
NA	TRBV12-3/TRBV12-4	TRBJ1-3	NA	CASSLRATSGNTIYF	TGTGCCAGCAGTTTGAGGGCCACCTCTGGAAACACCATATATTTT
many	TRBV2	TRBJ1-5	NA	CASSESRASDNQPQHF	TGTGCCAGCAGTGAGTCTAGGGCCTCGGATAATCAGCCCCAGCATTTT
few	TRBV5-1	TRBJ2-1	NA	CASNANERDEQFF	TGCGCCAGCAATGCAAACGAGCGGGATGAGCAGTTCTTC
many	TRBV20-1	TRBJ2-1	NA	CSASTGATPNEQFF	TGCAGTGCTAGCACCGGTGCAACCCCCAATGAGCAGTTCTTC
many	TRBV5-1	TRBJ2-5	TRBD1	CASSLEAGQGQETQYF	TGCGCCAGCAGCCTAGAGGCCGGACAGGGGCAAGAGACCCAGTACTTC
few	TRBV7-9	TRBJ1-4	NA	CASSLNVYNEKLFF	TGTGCCAGCAGCTTAAACGTATACAATGAAAAACTGTTTTTT
many	TRBV6-5	TRBJ1-3	NA	CASSYSFVGRSGNTIYF	TGTGCCAGCAGTTACTCGTTTGTAGGGAGATCTGGAAACACCATATATTTT
NA	TRBV27	TRBJ2-7	NA	CASSPWDSTGEQYF	TGTGCCAGCAGTCCCTGGGACTCTACCGGCGAGCAGTACTTC
many	TRBV28	TRBJ2-1	NA	CASIQPFSSYNEQFF	TGTGCCAGCATTCAACCTTTTAGCTCCTACAATGAGCAGTTCTTC
NA	TRBV4-1	TRBJ1-4	NA	CASSRRAMARGLEVSNEKLFF	TGCGCCAGCAGCCGGAGGGCCATGGCCCGGGGTCTAGAGGTGTCGAATGAAAAACTGTTTTTT
many	TRBV11-2	TRBJ2-1	TRBD2	CASSLVSGRAAEQFF	TGTGCCAGCAGCTTAGTAAGCGGGAGGGCCGCTGAGCAGTTCTTC
many	TRBV6-1	TRBJ2-7	TRBD2	CASGLAGHYEQYF	TGTGCCAGCGGGCTAGCGGGCCACTACGAGCAGTACTTC
NA	TRBV7-9	TRBJ2-7	NA	CASSLLLRDGSSYEQYF	TGTGCCAGCAGCTTACTCCTCCGGGACGGGAGCTCCTACGAGCAGTACTTC
many	TRBV5-5	TRBJ2-1	NA	CASTQGTYNEQFF	TGTGCCAGCACACAGGGCACCTACAATGAGCAGTTCTTC
many	TRBV27	TRBJ1-4	NA	CASSGGWGVDEKLFF	TGTGCCAGCAGTGGGGGGTGGGGTGTTGATGAAAAACTGTTTTTT
few	TRBV18	TRBJ1-5	NA	CASSPNGGAGQPQHF	TGTGCCAGCTCACCAAACGGGGGCGCGGGTCAGCCCCAGCATTTT
NA	TRBV10-3	TRBJ2-7	TRBD1	CAILGTGDHEQYF	TGTGCCATCCTGGGGACAGGGGACCACGAGCAGTACTTC
many	TRBV7-9	TRBJ2-5	NA	CASSAKTRPLETQYF	TGTGCCAGCAGCGCTAAGACTAGGCCTCTCGAGACCCAGTACTTC
few	TRBV3-1	TRBJ1-4	NA	CASSPQSEKLFF	TGTGCCAGCAGCCCCCAATCTGAAAAACTGTTTTTT
many	TRBV28	TRBJ2-1	NA	CASSATVYNEQFF	TGTGCCAGCAGTGCGACAGTGTACAATGAGCAGTTCTTC